The clone carrying this T cell receptor (beta chain) showed up just a few times. This CDR3 has 14 residues. Germline V CDR1 and CDR2: SGHVS, FQNEAQ. V dropped 4 bases and J dropped 7 bases, with 13 bases sitting between them. The use of genomic DNA as template underpinned the TCR beta VDJ and CDR3 profiling. Each CDR3 protein is one row after TCRdb ran MiXCR on the reads. The sample lists about 190,000 distinct CDR3 sequences; roughly half were seen once. The data stem from a study of CD8+CD57+ T cells in acquired aplastic anemia. The sequencing sample was made of sorted CD4+, CD8+, or CD8+CD57+ T cells (not recorded which) from PBMCs. The chain is built from TRBV7-8 and TRBJ1-4; no definite D call. The sequence was collected from a human donor in good health, serving as a control. CDR3 sequence reads: CASSSIHIGEKLFF. The CDR3 coding sequence is TGTGCCAGCAGCTCGATCCACATAGGTGAAAAACTGTTTTTT. Complete variable domain (other parts from reference TRBV7-8 and TRBJ1-4): GAGVSQSPRYKVAKRGQDVALRCDPISGHVSLFWYQQALGQGPEFLTYFQNEAQLDKSGLPSDRFFAERPEGSVSTLKIQRTQQEDSAVYLCASSSIHIGEKLFFGSGTQLSVL.